This TCR beta chain was recovered during a study of pediatric ulcerative colitis. In its sample, this clone was seen once. Antigen specificity is unknown. Each sample received Survey-level depth of up to 500,000 reads. Profiling relied on immunoSEQ multiplex PCR, and the TCRdb table lists in-frame clones only, not all of them. The table shows tens of thousands of clones, with 55% to 75% occurring only once. Rectal tissue came from one to two pinch biopsies taken at colonoscopy. The study's findings and limits: A couple of rectal clonotypes were found only in ulcerative colitis patients, all of them.

This receptor was identified in a boy younger than 18 with severe ulcerative colitis. Material: gut tissue.

The CDR3 coding sequence is TGTGCCAGCGGGTGGGGGGCGAGCACAGATACGCAGTATTTT. This gives the protein CASGWGASTDTQYF. The chain combines TRBV6-5 with TRBJ2-3; D may match TRBD1 or TRBD2 (6 bases each). Germline V gene data show CDR1 as MNHEY and CDR2 as SVGAGI. The V end was cut by 8 bases, the J end by 0 bases, with 12 bases between. This CDR3 is 14 amino acids long.